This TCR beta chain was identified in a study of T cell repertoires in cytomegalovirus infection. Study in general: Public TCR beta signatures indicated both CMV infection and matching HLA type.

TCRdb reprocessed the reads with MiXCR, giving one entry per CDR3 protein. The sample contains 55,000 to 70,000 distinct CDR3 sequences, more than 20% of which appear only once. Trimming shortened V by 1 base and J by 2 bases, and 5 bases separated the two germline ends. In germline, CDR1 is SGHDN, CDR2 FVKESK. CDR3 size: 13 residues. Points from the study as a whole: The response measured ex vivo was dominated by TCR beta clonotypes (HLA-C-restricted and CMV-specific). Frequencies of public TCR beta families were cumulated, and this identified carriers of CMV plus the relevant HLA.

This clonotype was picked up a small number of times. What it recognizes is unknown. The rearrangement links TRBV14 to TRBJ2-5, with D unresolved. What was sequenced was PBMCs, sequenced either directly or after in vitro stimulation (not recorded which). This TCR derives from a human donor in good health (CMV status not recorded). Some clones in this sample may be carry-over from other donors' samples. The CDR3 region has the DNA TGTGCCAGCAGCCAAGGGCTTCAAGAGACCCAGTACTTC. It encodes CASSQGLQETQYF.